This T cell receptor beta chain derives from a study of metastatic and nonmetastatic thyroid tumors. The overall study: Across blood and tumor or nodule tissue, repertoires from malignant and benign thyroid patients were compared with one another. Overall study results and limits: Significantly greater TCR beta diversity was reportedly found in malignant thyroid tumors than in benign nodules (in blood and tumor).

In this sample, this clone turned up a few times. The antigen is unknown. This clone may be a read error of a much larger clone one base away. The identical CDR3 is also encoded by other nucleotide sequences in the sample. Source study methods: Clinicopathological groups supplied CDR3 differences that were used to build a distant-metastasis classifier for papillary thyroid cancer. TCRdb redid the clone calls on the PCR reads using MiXCR. What appears here as the V and J calls and clone size reflects TCRdb's work, not the paper's. The sample includes tens of thousands of clones, less than 25% seen only once; the top ten take about 15%. Thyroid surgery took place with no prior treatment in any patient. Germline values: CDR1 MNHEY, CDR2 SMNVEV (reference sequence). The CDR3 consists of 13 residues.

The chain joins TRBV27 to TRBJ2-7, with D unresolved. The TCR comes from a female donor with papillary thyroid cancer or a benign thyroid nodule (not recorded which). Some clones in this sample may be carry-over from other donors' samples. Input material: tumor tissue. The DNA for the CDR3 is TGTGCCAGCAGCTTATCTGACAACTACGAGCAGTACTTC. The encoded protein is CASSLSDNYEQYF.